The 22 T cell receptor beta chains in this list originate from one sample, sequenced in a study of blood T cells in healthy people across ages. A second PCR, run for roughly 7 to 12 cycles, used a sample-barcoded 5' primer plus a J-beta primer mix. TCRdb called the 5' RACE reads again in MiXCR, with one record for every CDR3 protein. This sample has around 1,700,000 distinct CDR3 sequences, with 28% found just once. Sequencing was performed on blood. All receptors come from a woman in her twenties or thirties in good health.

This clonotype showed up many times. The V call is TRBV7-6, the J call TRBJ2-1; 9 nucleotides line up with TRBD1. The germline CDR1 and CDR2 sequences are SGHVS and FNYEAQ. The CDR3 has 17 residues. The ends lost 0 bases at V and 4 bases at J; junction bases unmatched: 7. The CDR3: CASSLASGTGLYNEQFF. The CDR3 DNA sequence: TGTGCCAGCAGCTTAGCGAGCGGGACAGGGTTATACAATGAGCAGTTCTTC.

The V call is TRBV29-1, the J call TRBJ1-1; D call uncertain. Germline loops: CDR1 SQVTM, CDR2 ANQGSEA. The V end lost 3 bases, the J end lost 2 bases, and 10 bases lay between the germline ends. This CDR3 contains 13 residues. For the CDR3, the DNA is TGCAGCGTTGAGAGCTTTCCAAACACTGAAGCTTTCTTT. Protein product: CSVESFPNTEAFF.

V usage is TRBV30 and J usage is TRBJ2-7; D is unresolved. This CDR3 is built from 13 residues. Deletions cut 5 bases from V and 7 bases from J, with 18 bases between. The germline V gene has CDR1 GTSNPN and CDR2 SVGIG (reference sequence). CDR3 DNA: TGTGCCTGGGAAACGGACGGTGGCTATGAGCAGTACTTC. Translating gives CAWETDGGYEQYF.

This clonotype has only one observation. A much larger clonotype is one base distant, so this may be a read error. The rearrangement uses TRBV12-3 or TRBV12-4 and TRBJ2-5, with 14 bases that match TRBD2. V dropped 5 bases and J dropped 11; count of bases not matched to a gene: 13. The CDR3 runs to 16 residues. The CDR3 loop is CASSSNPGLAGEEQYF. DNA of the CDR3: TGTGCCAGCAGTAGTAACCCGGGACTAGCGGGAGAGGAGCAGTACTTC.

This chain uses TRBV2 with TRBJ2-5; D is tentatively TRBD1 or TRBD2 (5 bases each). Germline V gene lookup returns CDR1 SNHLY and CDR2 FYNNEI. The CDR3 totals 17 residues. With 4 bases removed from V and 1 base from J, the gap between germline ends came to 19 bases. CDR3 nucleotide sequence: TGTGCCAGCAGTGGGGACGGCTGGGAGACCACCCAAGAGACCCAGTACTTC. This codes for CASSGDGWETTQETQYF.

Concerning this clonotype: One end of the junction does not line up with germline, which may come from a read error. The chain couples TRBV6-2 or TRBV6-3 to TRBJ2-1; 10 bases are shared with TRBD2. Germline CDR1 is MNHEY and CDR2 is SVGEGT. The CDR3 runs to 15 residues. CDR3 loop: CASREGLASYNGQFF. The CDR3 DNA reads TGTGCCAGCAGGGAGGGACTAGCGTCCTACAATGGGCAGTTCTTC.

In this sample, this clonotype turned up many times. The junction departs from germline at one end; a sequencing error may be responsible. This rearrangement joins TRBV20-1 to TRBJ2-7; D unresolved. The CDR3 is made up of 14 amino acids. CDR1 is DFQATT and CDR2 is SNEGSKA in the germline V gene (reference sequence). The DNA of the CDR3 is TGCAGTGCCAGAGCTGGGGTAATTGGGGACGAGCAGTACTTC. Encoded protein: CSARAGVIGDEQYF.

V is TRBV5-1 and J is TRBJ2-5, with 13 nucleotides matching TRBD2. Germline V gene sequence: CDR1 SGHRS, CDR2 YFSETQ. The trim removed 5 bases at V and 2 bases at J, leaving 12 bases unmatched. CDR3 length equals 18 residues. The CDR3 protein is CASRSAPGLAGIQETQYF. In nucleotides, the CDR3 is TGCGCCAGCAGATCCGCGCCGGGACTAGCGGGGATTCAAGAGACCCAGTACTTC.

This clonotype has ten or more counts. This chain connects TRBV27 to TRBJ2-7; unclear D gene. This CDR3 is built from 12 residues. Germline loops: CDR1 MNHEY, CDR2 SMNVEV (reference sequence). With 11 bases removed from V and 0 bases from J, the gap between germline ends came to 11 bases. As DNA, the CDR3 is TGTGCCCTGATGGTAACCTCCTACGAGCAGTACTTC. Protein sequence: CALMVTSYEQYF.

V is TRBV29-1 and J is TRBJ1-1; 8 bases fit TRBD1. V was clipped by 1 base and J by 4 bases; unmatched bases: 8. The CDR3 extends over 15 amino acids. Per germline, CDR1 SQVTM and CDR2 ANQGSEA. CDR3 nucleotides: TGCAGCGTTGAAGGAGGACAGGGAATAAGCACTGAAGCTTTCTTT. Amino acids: CSVEGGQGISTEAFF. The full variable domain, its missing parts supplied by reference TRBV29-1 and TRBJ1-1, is SAVISQKPSRDICQRGTSLTIQCQVDSQVTMMFWYRQQPGQSLTLIATANQGSEATYESGFVIDKFPISRPNLTFSTLTVSNMSPEDSSIYLCSVEGGQGISTEAFFGQGTRLTVV.

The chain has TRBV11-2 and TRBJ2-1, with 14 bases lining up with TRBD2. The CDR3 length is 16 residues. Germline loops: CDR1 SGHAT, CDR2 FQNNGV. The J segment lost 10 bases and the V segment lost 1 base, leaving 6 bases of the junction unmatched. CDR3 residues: CASSLVTGTSGGEQFF. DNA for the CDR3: TGTGCCAGCAGCTTAGTTACCGGGACTAGCGGGGGAGAGCAGTTCTTC.

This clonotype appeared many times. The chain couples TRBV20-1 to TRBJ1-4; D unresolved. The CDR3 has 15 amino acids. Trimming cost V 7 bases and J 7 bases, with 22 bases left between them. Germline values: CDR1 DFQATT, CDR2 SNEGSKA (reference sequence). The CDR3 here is CSDRGGQALLEKLFF. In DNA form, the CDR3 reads TGCAGTGACAGAGGTGGGCAGGCCCTCCTTGAAAAACTGTTTTTT.

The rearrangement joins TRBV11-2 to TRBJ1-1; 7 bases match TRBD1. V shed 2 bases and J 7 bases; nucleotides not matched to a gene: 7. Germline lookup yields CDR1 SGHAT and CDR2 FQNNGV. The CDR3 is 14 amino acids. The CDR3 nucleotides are TGTGCCAGCAGCTTACCAGACAGGGAGAATGAAGCTTTCTTT. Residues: CASSLPDRENEAFF.

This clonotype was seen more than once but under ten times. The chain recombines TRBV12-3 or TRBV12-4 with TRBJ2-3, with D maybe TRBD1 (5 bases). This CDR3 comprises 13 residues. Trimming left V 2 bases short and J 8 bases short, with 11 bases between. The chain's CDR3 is CASSLIGAGTQYF. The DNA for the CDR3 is TGTGCCAGCAGTTTAATAGGGGCAGGTACGCAGTATTTT.

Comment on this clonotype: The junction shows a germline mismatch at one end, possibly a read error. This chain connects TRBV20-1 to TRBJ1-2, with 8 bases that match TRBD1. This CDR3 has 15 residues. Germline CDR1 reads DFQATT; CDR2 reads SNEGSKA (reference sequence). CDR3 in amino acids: CSAPSPGTGDYGCTF. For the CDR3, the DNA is TGCAGTGCTCCCTCCCCCGGGACAGGAGACTATGGCTGCACCTTC.

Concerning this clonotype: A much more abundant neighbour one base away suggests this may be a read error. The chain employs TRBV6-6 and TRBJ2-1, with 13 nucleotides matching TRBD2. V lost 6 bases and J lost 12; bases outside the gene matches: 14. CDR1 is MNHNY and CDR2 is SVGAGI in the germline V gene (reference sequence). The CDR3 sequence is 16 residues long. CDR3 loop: CASSPGTSGDFDAQFF. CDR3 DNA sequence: TGTGCCAGCAGCCCTGGGACTAGCGGGGACTTCGATGCGCAGTTCTTC.

The CDR3 loop is CASSLEGVRWYTQYF. CDR3 DNA sequence: TGTGCCAGCAGTCTCGAGGGGGTCCGCTGGTATACGCAGTATTTT. This chain connects TRBV6-2 or TRBV6-3 to TRBJ2-3; weak D call: TRBD1 (6 bases). V was trimmed by 5 bases and J by 7 bases, leaving 19 bases between them. Germline V gives CDR1 MNHEY, CDR2 SVGEGT. The CDR3 runs to 15 residues.

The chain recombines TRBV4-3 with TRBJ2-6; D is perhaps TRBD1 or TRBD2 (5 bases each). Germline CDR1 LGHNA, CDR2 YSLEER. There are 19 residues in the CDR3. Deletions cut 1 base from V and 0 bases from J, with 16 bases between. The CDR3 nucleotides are TGCGCCAGCAGCCAAGTTGGGGCTACCGGGGACTCTGGGGCCAACGTCCTGACTTTC. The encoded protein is CASSQVGATGDSGANVLTF.

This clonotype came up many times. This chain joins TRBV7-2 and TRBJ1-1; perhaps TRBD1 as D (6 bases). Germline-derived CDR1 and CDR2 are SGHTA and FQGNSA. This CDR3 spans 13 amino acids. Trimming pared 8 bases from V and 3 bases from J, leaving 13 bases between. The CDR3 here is CASSPQGYTEAFF. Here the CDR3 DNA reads TGTGCCAGCTCACCTCAGGGGTACACTGAAGCTTTCTTT.

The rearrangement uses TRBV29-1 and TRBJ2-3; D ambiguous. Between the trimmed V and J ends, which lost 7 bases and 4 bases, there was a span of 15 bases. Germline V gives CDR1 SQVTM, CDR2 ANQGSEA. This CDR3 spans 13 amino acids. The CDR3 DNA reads TGCAGCGCTCGGCCCCACGGCCCAGATACGCAGTATTTT. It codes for CSARPHGPDTQYF.

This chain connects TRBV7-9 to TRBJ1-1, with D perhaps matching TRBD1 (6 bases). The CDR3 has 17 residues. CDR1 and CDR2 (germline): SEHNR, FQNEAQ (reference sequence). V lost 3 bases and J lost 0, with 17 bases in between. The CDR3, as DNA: TGTGCCAGCAGCTTGGTACAGGGTCGGACCATGAACACTGAAGCTTTCTTT. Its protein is CASSLVQGRTMNTEAFF.

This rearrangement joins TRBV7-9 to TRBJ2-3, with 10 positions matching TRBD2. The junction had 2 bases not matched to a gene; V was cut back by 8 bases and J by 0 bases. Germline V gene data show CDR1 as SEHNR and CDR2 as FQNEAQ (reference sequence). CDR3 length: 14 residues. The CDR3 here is CASGLAASTDTQYF. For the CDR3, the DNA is TGTGCCAGCGGACTAGCGGCTAGCACAGATACGCAGTATTTT.